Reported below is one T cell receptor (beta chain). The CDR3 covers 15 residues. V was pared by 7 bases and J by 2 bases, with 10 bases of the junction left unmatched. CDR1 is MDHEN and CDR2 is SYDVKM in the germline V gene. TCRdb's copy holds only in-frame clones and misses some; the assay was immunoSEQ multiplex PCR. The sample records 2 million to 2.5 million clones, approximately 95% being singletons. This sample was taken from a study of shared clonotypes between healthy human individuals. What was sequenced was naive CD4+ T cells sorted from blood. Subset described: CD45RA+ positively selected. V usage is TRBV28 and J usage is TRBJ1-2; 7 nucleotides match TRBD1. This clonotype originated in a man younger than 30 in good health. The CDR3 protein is CASTSGQVGNYGYTF. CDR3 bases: TGTGCCAGCACCAGCGGACAGGTTGGAAACTATGGCTACACCTTC.